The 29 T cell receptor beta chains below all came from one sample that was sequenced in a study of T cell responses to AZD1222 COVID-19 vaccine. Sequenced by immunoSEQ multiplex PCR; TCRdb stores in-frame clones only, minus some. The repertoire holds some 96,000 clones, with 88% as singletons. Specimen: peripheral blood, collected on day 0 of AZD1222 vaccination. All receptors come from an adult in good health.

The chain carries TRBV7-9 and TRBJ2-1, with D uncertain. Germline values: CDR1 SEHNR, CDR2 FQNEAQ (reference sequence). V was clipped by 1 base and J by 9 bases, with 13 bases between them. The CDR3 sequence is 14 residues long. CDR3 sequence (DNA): TGTGCCAGCAGCTTAGTAGAACTTCCCGGTGAGCAGTTCTTC. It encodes CASSLVELPGEQFF.

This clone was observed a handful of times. In nucleotides, the CDR3 is TGTGCCAGCAGCTTAAGCCAGGGATACTATGGCTACACCTTC. This translates into CASSLSQGYYGYTF. The V gene is TRBV7-9, the J gene TRBJ1-2, with D tentatively TRBD1 (5 bases). The CDR3 totals 14 residues. Germline lookup yields CDR1 SEHNR and CDR2 FQNEAQ (reference sequence). Between the trimmed V and J ends, which lost 2 bases and 3 bases, there was a span of 10 bases.

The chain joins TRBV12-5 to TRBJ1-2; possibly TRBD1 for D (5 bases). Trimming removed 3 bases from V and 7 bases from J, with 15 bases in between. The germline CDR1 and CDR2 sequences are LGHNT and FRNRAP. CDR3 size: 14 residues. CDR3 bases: TGTGCTAGTGGTTTATACGACGGGAGGGGTGGCTACACCTTC. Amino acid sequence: CASGLYDGRGGYTF. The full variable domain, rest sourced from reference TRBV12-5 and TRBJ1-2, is DARVTQTPRHKVTEMGQEVTMRCQPILGHNTVFWYRQTMMQGLELLAYFRNRAPLDDSGMPKDRFSAEMPDATLATLKIQPSEPRDSAVYFCASGLYDGRGGYTFGSGTRLTVV.

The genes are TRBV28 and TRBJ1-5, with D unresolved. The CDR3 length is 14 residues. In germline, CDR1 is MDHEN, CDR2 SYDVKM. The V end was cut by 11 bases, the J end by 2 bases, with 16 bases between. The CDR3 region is CAYKSAGGNQPQHF. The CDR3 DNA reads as TGTGCCTACAAATCGGCAGGAGGCAATCAGCCCCAGCATTTT.

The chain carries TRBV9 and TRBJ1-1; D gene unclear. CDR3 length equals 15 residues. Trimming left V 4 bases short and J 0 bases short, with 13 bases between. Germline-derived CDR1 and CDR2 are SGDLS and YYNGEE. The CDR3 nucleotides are TGTGCCAGCAGCCGCGTCCTAAATATGAACACTGAAGCTTTCTTT. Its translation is CASSRVLNMNTEAFF.

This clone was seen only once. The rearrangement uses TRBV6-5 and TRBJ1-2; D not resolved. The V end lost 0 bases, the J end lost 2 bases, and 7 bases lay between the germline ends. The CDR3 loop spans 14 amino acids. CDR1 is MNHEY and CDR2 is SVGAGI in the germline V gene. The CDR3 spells CASSYSYGNYGYTF. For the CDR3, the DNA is TGTGCCAGCAGTTACTCGTACGGAAACTATGGCTACACCTTC.

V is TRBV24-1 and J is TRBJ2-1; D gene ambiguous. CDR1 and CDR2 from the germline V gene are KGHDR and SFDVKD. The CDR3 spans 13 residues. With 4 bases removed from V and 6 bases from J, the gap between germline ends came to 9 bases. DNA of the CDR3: TGTGCCACCAGTGAGGGAAGTAGCAATGAGCAGTTCTTC. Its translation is CATSEGSSNEQFF.

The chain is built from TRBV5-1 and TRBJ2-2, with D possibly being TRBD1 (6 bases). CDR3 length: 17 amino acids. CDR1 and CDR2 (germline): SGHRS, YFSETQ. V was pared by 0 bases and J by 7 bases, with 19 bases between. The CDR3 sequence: CASSLGKNLRDIGELFF. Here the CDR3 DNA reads TGCGCCAGCAGCTTGGGAAAAAACCTCAGGGACATCGGGGAGCTGTTTTTT.

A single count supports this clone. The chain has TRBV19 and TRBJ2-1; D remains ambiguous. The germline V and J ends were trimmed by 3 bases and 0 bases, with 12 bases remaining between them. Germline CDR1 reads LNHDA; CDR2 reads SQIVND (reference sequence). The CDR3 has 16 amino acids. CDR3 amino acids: CASSITTPSSYNEQFF. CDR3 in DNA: TGTGCCAGTAGTATTACTACACCGAGCTCCTACAATGAGCAGTTCTTC.

The CDR3 sequence: CASSLGQGGYEQYF. In nucleotides, the CDR3 is TGTGCCAGCAGCCTAGGACAGGGAGGGTACGAGCAGTACTTC. This rearrangement joins TRBV3-1 (or the pseudogene TRBV3-2) to TRBJ2-7; tentatively, D is TRBD1 (8 bases). V shed 4 bases and J shed 4 bases, with 14 bases lying between them. In germline, CDR1 is LGHDT, CDR2 YNNKEL (reference sequence). The CDR3 contains 14 residues.

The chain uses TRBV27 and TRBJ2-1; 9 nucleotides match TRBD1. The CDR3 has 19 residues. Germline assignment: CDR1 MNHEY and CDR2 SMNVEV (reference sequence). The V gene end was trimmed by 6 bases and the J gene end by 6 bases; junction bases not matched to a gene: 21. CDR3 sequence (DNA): TGTGCCAGCAGCCGAGGGAGGCCGGGACAGGGCTACTGGGCCAATGAGCAGTTCTTC. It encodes CASSRGRPGQGYWANEQFF.

The CDR3, as DNA: TGTGCCATCAGTGAGTCGGTCGGGGCAGCCACCCAGCATTTT. Protein sequence: CAISESVGAATQHF. The V and J genes are TRBV10-3 and TRBJ1-5, with D perhaps matching TRBD1 (5 bases). Trimming removed 0 bases from V and 11 bases from J, with 14 bases in between. The germline gives CDR1 ENHRY, CDR2 SYGVKD. The CDR3 length is 14 residues.

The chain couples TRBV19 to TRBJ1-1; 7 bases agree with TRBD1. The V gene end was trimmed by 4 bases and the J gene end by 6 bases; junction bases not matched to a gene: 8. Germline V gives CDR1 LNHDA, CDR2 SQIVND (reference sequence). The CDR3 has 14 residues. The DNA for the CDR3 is TGTGCCAGTAGTACACACGGAGGGGGCCCTGAAGCTTTCTTT. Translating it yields CASSTHGGGPEAFF. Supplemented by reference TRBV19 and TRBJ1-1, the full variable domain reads DGGITQSPKYLFRKEGQNVTLSCEQNLNHDAMYWYRQDPGQGLRLIYYSQIVNDFQKGDIAEGYSVSREKKESFPLTVTSAQKNPTAFYLCASSTHGGGPEAFFGQGTRLTVV.

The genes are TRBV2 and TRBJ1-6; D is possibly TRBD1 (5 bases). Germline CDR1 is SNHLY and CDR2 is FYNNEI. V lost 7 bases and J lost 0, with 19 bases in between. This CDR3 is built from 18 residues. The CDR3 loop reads CASTLNPGGSSYNSPLHF. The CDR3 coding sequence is TGTGCCAGCACCCTCAACCCGGGGGGGAGCTCCTATAATTCACCCCTCCACTTT.

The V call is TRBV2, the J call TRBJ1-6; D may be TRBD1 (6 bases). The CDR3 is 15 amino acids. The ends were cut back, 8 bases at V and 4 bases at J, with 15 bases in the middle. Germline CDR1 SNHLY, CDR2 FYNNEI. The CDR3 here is CASDSGAGYNSPLHF. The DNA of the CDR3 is TGTGCCAGCGATTCAGGGGCAGGATATAATTCACCCCTCCACTTT.

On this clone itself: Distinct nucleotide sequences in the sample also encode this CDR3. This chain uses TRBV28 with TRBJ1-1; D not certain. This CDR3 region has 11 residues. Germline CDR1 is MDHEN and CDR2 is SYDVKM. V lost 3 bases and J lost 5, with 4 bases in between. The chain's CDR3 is CASSLSTEAFF. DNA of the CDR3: TGTGCCAGCAGTTTGTCGACTGAAGCTTTCTTT.

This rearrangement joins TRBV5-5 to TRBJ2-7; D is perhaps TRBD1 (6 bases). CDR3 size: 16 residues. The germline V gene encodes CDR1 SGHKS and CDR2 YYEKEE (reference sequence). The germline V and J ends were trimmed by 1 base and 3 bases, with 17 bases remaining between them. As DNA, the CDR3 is TGTGCCAGCAGCTTGAGAGGGGGACCCCCGCTCTACGAGCAGTACTTC. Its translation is CASSLRGGPPLYEQYF.

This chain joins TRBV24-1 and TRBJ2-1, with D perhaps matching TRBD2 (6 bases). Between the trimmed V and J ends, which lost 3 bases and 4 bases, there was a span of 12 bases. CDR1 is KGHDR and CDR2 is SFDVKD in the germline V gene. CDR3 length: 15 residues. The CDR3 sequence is CATSDLRESYNEQFF. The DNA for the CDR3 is TGTGCCACCAGTGATCTACGGGAGTCGTACAATGAGCAGTTCTTC.

Here the CDR3 DNA reads TGCAGCGTCACCCGGGACACCAGTAACTATGGCTACACCTTC. This encodes CSVTRDTSNYGYTF. The rearrangement links TRBV29-1 to TRBJ1-2; D possibly corresponds to TRBD1 (6 bases). This CDR3 spans 14 amino acids. CDR1 and CDR2 (germline): SQVTM, ANQGSEA. V shed 6 bases and J shed 1 base, with 15 bases lying between them.

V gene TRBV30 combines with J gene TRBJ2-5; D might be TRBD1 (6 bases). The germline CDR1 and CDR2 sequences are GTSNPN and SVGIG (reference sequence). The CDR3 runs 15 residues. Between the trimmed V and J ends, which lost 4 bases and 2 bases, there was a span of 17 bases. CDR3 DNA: TGTGCCTGGAACTTACAGGGAACGTCACAAGAGACCCAGTACTTC. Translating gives CAWNLQGTSQETQYF.

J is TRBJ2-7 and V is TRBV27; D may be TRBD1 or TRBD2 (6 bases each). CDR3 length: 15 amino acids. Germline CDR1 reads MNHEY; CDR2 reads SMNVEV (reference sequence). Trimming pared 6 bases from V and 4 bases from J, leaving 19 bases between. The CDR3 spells CASSRGRRGEYEQYF. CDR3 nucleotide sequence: TGTGCCAGCAGCCGGGGACGGAGGGGGGAATACGAGCAGTACTTC.

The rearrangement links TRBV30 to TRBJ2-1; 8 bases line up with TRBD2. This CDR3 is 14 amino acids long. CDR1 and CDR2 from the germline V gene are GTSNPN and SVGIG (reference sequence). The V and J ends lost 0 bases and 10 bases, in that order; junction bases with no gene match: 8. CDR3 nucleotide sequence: TGTGCCTGGAGTGTTTCATCAGCGGGAGAAGAGCAGTTCTTC. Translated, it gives CAWSVSSAGEEQFF.

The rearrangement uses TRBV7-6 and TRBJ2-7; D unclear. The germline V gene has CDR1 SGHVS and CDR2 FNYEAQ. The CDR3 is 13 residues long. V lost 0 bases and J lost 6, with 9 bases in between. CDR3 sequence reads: CASSLAVQSEQYF. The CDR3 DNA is TGTGCCAGCAGCTTAGCAGTACAGAGCGAGCAGTACTTC.

The CDR3 nucleotides are TGTGCCAGCAGCCTACAGGGATGGACTGAAGCTTTCTTT. It encodes CASSLQGWTEAFF. This chain uses TRBV28 with TRBJ1-1; TRBD1 might be the D (6 bases). Trimming left V 6 bases short and J 5 bases short, with 13 bases between. CDR1 and CDR2 from the germline V gene are MDHEN and SYDVKM. This CDR3 has 13 amino acids.

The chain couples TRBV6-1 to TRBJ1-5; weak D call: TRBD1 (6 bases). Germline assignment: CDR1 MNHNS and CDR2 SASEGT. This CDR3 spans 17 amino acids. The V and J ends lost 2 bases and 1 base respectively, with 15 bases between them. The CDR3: CASSEQGWNKSNQPQHF. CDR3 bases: TGTGCCAGCAGTGAACAGGGGTGGAATAAAAGCAATCAGCCCCAGCATTTT.

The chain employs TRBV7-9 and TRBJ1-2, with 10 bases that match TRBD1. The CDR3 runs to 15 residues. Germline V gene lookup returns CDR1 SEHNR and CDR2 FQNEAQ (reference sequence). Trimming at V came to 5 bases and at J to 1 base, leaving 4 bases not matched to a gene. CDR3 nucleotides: TGTGCCAGCAGCACCGGGACAGGGGTTAACTATGGCTACACCTTC. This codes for CASSTGTGVNYGYTF.

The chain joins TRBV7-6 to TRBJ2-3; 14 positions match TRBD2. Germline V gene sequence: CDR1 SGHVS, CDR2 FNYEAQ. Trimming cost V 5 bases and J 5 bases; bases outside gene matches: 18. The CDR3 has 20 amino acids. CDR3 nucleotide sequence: TGTGCCAGCAGCGCCTCCGGGACCCCCGGGACTAGCGGGAGAAGAGATACGCAGTATTTT. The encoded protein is CASSASGTPGTSGRRDTQYF.

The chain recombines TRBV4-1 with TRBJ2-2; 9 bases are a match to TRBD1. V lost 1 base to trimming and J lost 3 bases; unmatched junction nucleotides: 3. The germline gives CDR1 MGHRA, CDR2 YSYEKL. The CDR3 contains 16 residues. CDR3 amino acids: CASSQAGTGYTGELFF. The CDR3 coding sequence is TGCGCCAGCAGCCAAGCGGGGACAGGGTACACCGGGGAGCTGTTTTTT.

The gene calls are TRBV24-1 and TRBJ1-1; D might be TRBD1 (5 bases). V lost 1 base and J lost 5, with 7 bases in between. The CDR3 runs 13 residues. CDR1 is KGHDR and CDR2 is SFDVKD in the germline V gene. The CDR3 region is CATSDFWGTEAFF. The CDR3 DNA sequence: TGTGCCACCAGTGATTTCTGGGGGACTGAAGCTTTCTTT.